Each of the 21 T cell receptor beta chains below was sequenced from the same sample in a study of tumor and adjacent non-tumor tissue in lung cancer. No cell sorting was done before RNA was extracted from the tissue. The normal lung tissue was taken more than 3 cm from the tumor edge. The library came from three nested PCR rounds adapted from ARM-PCR protocols. One entry per CDR3 protein, called by TCRdb with MiXCR from the multiplex PCR reads. The data show almost 75,000 distinct CDR3 sequences, about two thirds seen once. Sequenced: distant non-tumor lung tissue. Source of these receptors: a woman in her forties or fifties with non-small cell lung cancer.

The chain combines TRBV6-1 with TRBJ1-5; maybe TRBD1 (5 bases). Trimming left V 6 bases short and J 6 bases short, with 15 bases between. In germline, CDR1 is MNHNS, CDR2 SASEGT. CDR3 length: 14 amino acids. The CDR3 coding sequence is TGTGCCAGCAGCGAAAGAGGGGCGAGTCAGCCCCAGCATTTT. As protein: CASSERGASQPQHF.

As to this clonotype: A much larger clone differs by one base, so this may be a read error. No conserved phenylalanine or tryptophan ends this CDR3, so it is likely a read error. The chain combines TRBV6-1 with TRBJ2-7; D uncertain. CDR3 length equals 13 residues. Germline V lookup: CDR1 MNHNS, CDR2 SASEGT. The V end was cut by 1 base, the J end by 3 bases, with 7 bases between. The CDR3 DNA sequence: TGTGCCAGCAGTGAAGGTGGCTTCTACGAGCAGTACTTA. This gives the protein CASSEGGFYEQYL.

This chain connects TRBV20-1 to TRBJ2-1; 7 bases match TRBD1. There are 15 residues in the CDR3. CDR1 is DFQATT and CDR2 is SNEGSKA in the germline V gene (reference sequence). J was trimmed by 8 bases and V by 6 bases; bases with no gene match: 16. The CDR3 DNA reads as TGCAGTGCCAGACATTACAGGGGCGCGGGCGATGAGCAGTTCTTC. This translates into CSARHYRGAGDEQFF.

The gene calls are TRBV14 and TRBJ2-7; TRBD2 might be the D (5 bases). Trimming took off 3 bases at V and 6 bases at J, with 18 bases between the two ends. This CDR3 comprises 15 residues. CDR1 and CDR2 from the germline V gene are SGHDN and FVKESK. The CDR3 is CASSQAVGMAAEQYF. CDR3 coding DNA: TGTGCCAGCAGCCAGGCGGTCGGGATGGCCGCCGAGCAGTACTTC.

The chain recombines TRBV11-2 with TRBJ2-1; D is unresolved. The CDR3 runs to 15 residues. The germline V gene has CDR1 SGHAT and CDR2 FQNNGV. With 2 bases removed from V and 12 bases from J, the gap between germline ends came to 20 bases. CDR3 coding DNA: TGTGCCAGCAGCTTAAAACCAGTACGAGCCAAACTGCAGTTCTTC. Protein product: CASSLKPVRAKLQFF.

Within the sample, this clonotype is medium-sized. The chain couples TRBV13 to TRBJ2-7; tentatively, D is TRBD1 (6 bases). The V end lost 2 bases, the J end lost 2 bases, and 7 bases lay between the germline ends. Germline values: CDR1 PRHDT, CDR2 FYEKMQ (reference sequence). The CDR3 length is 13 residues. CDR3 DNA: TGTGCCAGCAGCTTAAACAGGGCCTACGAGCAGTACTTC. It translates to CASSLNRAYEQYF.

Worth noting for this clonotype: This clone may be a read error of a much larger clone one base away. The chain carries TRBV4-1 and TRBJ2-5, with a tentative D call TRBD2 (5 bases). This CDR3 comprises 13 residues. The V gene lost 3 bases and the J gene lost 6 bases, with 11 bases spanning the gap. Germline values: CDR1 MGHRA, CDR2 YSYEKL. The CDR3 here is CASSHVPGKTQYF. CDR3 nucleotide sequence: TGCGCCAGCAGCCACGTACCCGGGAAGACCCAGTACTTC.

Of note for this clonotype: At one end, the junction sequence differs from germline, possibly due to a read error. The rearrangement joins TRBV6-5 to TRBJ1-1; D is possibly TRBD1 (6 bases). The CDR3 covers 13 residues. Germline V gene lookup returns CDR1 MNHEY and CDR2 SVGAGI. The DNA for the CDR3 is TGTGCCAGCAGCCCAAGGGGGTACACTAAAGCTTTCTTT. Translating gives CASSPRGYTKAFF.

This clonotype was picked up one time. A much larger clonotype is one base distant, so this may be a read error. This chain links TRBV7-9 with TRBJ2-3, with TRBD2 matching over 14 bases. V lost 5 bases to trimming and J lost 7 bases; unmatched junction nucleotides: 8. The germline V gene has CDR1 SEHNR and CDR2 FQNEAQ (reference sequence). The CDR3 is made up of 16 amino acids. The CDR3 sequence is CASSTPGLAGVNTQYF. The CDR3 nucleotides are TGTGCCAGCAGCACACCGGGACTAGCGGGAGTAAATACGCAGTATTTT.

Points on this clonotype: A much more abundant neighbour one base away suggests this may be a read error. A read error is likely, as this CDR3 ends without the conserved phenylalanine or tryptophan. The chain employs TRBV10-3 and TRBJ2-1, with a possible D match to TRBD1 (5 bases). CDR3 length equals 12 residues. V was shortened by 10 bases and J by 1 base, with 8 bases between the two germline ends. CDR1 is ENHRY and CDR2 is SYGVKD in the germline V gene. This CDR3 is CATRQSYNEQFL. CDR3 DNA sequence: TGTGCCACCCGACAGTCCTACAATGAGCAGTTCTTA.

Of note for this clonotype: The CDR3 does not close with the conserved phenylalanine or tryptophan, likely indicating a read error. The CDR3 reads CASKGSGALMAQHI. CDR3 nucleotide sequence: TGTGCCAGCAAGGGATCCGGGGCTCTGATGGCCCAGCATATT. The rearrangement uses TRBV28 and TRBJ1-5; D possibly corresponds to TRBD1 (5 bases). Trimming removed 7 bases at V and 11 bases at J, with 21 bases between. The CDR3 sequence is 14 residues long. CDR1 is MDHEN and CDR2 is SYDVKM in the germline V gene.

This clonotype has only one observation. Since no conserved phenylalanine or tryptophan closes the CDR3, a read error is the likely cause. This chain joins TRBV11-2 and TRBJ1-5; no clear D. The CDR3 extends over 15 amino acids. Germline CDR1 SGHAT, CDR2 FQNNGV. This CDR3 reads CASSLAGRGNKPQHL. The CDR3 bases are TGTGCCAGCAGCCTAGCGGGCCGAGGCAATAAGCCCCAGCATTTA.

Comment on this clonotype: Mismatch with germline at one junction end may stem from a read error. The chain links TRBV28 to TRBJ2-2; 7 positions agree with TRBD1. Germline V lookup: CDR1 MDHEN, CDR2 SYDVKM. The CDR3 spans 16 residues. The CDR3 DNA reads TGTACCAGCAGTTTGACCCGGGACAGTTACACCGGGGAGCTGTTTTTT. This translates into CTSSLTRDSYTGELFF.

This clonotype was observed many times. As DNA, the CDR3 is TGTGCCAGCAGTTACCGGCCAAACACCGGGGAGCTGTTTTTT. Translation: CASSYRPNTGELFF. The chain is built from TRBV6-2 or TRBV6-3 and TRBJ2-2, with no clear D. CDR3 length: 14 residues. The V gene's germline CDR1 is MNHEY and CDR2 SVGEGT. V shed 2 bases and J shed 2 bases, with 6 bases lying between them.

As to this clonotype: One end of the junction fails to match germline, which may point to a read error. The gene calls are TRBV11-2 and TRBJ1-1; the D gene is possibly TRBD1 (6 bases). Germline V lookup: CDR1 SGHAT, CDR2 FQNNGV. The CDR3 runs 15 residues. DNA of the CDR3: TGTGCCAGCAGCGCAATAAGGGATGGGGGCACTGAAGCTTTCTTC. This codes for CASSAIRDGGTEAFF.

As to this clonotype: A read error may be the cause here, since a much bigger clone is one base away. The rearrangement uses TRBV12-3 or TRBV12-4 and TRBJ1-5; D remains ambiguous. CDR3 length: 13 residues. The ends were cut back, 4 bases at V and 4 bases at J, with 8 bases in the middle. CDR3 DNA: TGTGCCAGCAGTTCCACCGCGAATCAGCCCCAGCATTTT. Its protein is CASSSTANQPQHF.

As for this clonotype: Likely a read error: the CDR3 ends without its conserved phenylalanine or tryptophan. It is unclear where the CDR3 begins or ends on the DNA, so no DNA is shown, and the CDR3 is as TCRdb lists it. V gene TRBV29-1 combines with J gene TRBJ1-1. The CDR3 spans 12 residues, counting both ends. The germline CDR1 and CDR2 sequences are SQVTM and ANQGSEA. The CDR3 loop is CSVVRGGAEVFL.

Notes on this clonotype: At one of its ends the junction is not consistent with the germline gene, which may arise from a read error. This sequence joins TRBV6-2 or TRBV6-3 and TRBJ2-4; possibly TRBD2 for D (6 bases). The CDR3 is 14 residues long. Germline CDR1 reads MNHEY; CDR2 reads SVGEGT. Written as DNA, the CDR3 is TGTGCCAGCCAACCTAAGACTAGAGAAAACATTCACTACTTC. Translating it yields CASQPKTRENIHYF.

A note on this clonotype: This is likely a read error, given that the CDR3 carries no conserved phenylalanine or tryptophan at its end. CDR3 nucleotide sequence: TGCGCCAGCAGTGAAACAGGGATCCACGAGCAGTACTCC. Translating gives CASSETGIHEQYS. The chain employs TRBV6-1 and TRBJ2-7, with a tentative D call TRBD1 (6 bases). The CDR3 is 13 amino acids. The germline V gene has CDR1 MNHNS and CDR2 SASEGT.

As for this clonotype: This clone may be a read error of a much larger clone one base away. The chain uses TRBV5-6 and TRBJ2-3; 10 bases map to TRBD1. The CDR3 contains 14 residues. CDR1 and CDR2 (germline): SGHDT, YYEEEE. The V and J ends lost 7 bases and 5 bases, in that order; junction bases with no gene match: 7. CDR3 in amino acids: CASDPGQGIDTQYF. The DNA of the CDR3 is TGTGCCAGCGACCCGGGACAGGGGATAGATACGCAGTATTTT.

This clonotype was counted ten times or more. The chain couples TRBV5-8 to TRBJ1-5, with D possibly TRBD1 on 5 matching bases. Trimming took off 5 bases at V and 3 bases at J, with 12 bases between the two ends. The CDR3 is 14 residues long. Germline V lookup: CDR1 SGHTS, CDR2 YDEGEE. The CDR3 reads CASRTTRVNQPQHF. The CDR3, as DNA: TGTGCCAGCAGAACTACCAGGGTCAATCAGCCCCAGCATTTT.